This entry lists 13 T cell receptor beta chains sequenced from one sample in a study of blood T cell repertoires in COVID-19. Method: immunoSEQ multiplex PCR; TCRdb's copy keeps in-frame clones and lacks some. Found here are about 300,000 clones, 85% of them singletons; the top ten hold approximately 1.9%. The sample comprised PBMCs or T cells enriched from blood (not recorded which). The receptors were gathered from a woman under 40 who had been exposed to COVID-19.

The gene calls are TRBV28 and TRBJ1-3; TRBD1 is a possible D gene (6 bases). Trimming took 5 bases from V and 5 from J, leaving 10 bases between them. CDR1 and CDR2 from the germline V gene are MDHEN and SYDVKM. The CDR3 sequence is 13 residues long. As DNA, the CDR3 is TGTGCCAGCAGTCCAGGGGCTAGAAACACCATATATTTT. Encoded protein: CASSPGARNTIYF.

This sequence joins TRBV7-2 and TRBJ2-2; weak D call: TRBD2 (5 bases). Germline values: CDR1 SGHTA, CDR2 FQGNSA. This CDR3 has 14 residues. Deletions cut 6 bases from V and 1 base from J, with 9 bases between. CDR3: CASSLAGNTGELFF. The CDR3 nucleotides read TGTGCCAGCAGTCTAGCAGGGAACACCGGGGAGCTGTTTTTT. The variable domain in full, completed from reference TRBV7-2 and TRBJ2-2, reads GAGVSQSPSNKVTEKGKDVELRCDPISGHTALYWYRQSLGQGLEFLIYFQGNSAPDKSGLPSDRFSAERTGGSVSTLTIQRTQQEDSAVYLCASSLAGNTGELFFGEGSRLTVL.

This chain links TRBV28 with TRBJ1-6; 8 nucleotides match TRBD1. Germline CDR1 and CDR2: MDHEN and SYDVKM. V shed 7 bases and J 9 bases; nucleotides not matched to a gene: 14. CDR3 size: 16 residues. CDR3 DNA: TGTGCCAGCACCTACAGGGGCAGGGGGCAAGGTTCACCCCTCCACTTT. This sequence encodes CASTYRGRGQGSPLHF.

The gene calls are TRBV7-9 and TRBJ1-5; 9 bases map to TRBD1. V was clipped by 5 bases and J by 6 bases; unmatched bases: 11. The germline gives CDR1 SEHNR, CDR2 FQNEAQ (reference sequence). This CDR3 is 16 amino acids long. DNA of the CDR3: TGTGCCAGCAGCAGGGAGCCGGGACAGGGCCCTCAGCCCCAGCATTTT. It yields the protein CASSREPGQGPQPQHF.

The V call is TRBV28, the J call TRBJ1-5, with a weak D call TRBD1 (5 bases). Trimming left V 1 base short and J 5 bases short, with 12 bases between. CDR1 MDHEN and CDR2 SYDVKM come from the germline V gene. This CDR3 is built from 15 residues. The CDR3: CASSLLGGVDQPQHF. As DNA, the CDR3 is TGTGCCAGCAGTTTATTAGGAGGGGTAGATCAGCCCCAGCATTTT.

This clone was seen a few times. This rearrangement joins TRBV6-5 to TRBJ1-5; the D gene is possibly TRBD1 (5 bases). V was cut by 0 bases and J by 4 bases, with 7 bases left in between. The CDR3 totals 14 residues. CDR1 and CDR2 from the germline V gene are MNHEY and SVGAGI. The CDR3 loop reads CASSYSDINQPQHF. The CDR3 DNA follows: TGTGCCAGCAGTTACTCGGACATTAATCAGCCCCAGCATTTT.

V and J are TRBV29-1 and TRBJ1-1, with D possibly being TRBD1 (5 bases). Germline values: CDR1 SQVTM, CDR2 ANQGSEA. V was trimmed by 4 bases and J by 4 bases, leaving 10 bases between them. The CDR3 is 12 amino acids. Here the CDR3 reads CSVVSGGTEAFF. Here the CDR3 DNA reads TGCAGCGTTGTATCCGGGGGCACTGAAGCTTTCTTT. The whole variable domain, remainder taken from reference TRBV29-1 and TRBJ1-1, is SAVISQKPSRDICQRGTSLTIQCQVDSQVTMMFWYRQQPGQSLTLIATANQGSEATYESGFVIDKFPISRPNLTFSTLTVSNMSPEDSSIYLCSVVSGGTEAFFGQGTRLTVV.

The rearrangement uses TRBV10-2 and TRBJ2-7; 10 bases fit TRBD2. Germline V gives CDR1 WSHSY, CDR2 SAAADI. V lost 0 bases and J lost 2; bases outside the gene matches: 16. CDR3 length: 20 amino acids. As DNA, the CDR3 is TGCGCCAGCAGTGAGTCTCCTGGACAGCGAGCTAGCGGGAGAACCTACGAGCAGTACTTC. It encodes CASSESPGQRASGRTYEQYF.

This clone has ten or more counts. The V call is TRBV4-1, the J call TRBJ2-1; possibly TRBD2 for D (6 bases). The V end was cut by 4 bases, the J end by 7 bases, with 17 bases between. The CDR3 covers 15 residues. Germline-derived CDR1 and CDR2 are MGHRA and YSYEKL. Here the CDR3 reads CASSPPGAGWNEQFF. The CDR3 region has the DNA TGCGCCAGCAGCCCCCCAGGTGCGGGGTGGAATGAGCAGTTCTTC.

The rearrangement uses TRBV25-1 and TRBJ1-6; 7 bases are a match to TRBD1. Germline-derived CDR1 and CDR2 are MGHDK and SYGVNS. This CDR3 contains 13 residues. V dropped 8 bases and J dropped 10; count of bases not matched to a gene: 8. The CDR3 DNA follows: TGTGCCAGCGGCCGGGACAGAGGCTCACCCCTCCACTTT. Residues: CASGRDRGSPLHF.

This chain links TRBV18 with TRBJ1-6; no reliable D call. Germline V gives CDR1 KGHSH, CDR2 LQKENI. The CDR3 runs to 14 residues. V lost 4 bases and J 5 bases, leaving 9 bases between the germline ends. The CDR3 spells CASSLASDNSPLHF. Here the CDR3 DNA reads TGTGCCAGCTCACTTGCCTCAGATAATTCACCCCTCCACTTT.

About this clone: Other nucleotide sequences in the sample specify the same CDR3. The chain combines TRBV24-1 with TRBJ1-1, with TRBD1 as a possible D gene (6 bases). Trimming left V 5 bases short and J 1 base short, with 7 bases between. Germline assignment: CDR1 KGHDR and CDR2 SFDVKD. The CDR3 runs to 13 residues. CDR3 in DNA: TGTGCCACCAGTGTAGGGGGGAACACTGAAGCTTTCTTT. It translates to CATSVGGNTEAFF.

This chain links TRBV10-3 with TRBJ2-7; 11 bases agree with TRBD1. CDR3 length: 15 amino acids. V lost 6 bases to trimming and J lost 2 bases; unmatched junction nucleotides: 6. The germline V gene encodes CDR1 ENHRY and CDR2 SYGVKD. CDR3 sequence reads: CAIREGTGGPYEQYF. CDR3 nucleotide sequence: TGTGCCATCAGAGAAGGGACAGGGGGTCCCTACGAGCAGTACTTC.